The source of this TCR beta chain is a study of CD8 T cells in ankylosing spondylitis. Study-wide points: Disease-associated clonotypes exhibited CD8+ identity and were relatively infrequent in peripheral blood. Several highly homologous variants made up a TCR beta motif, and this motif appeared characteristic of ankylosing spondylitis blood.

TCRdb reanalysed the 5' RACE reads using MiXCR and keeps one entry per CDR3 protein. The table lists fewer than 550,000 distinct CDR3 sequences, under 5.5% of them singletons. This clonotype was recorded at least ten times. The antigen is not known. This clonotype originated in a male donor with ankylosing spondylitis. Sequences were obtained from blood, either unsorted or a sorted T cell fraction (not recorded which).

The CDR3 sequence is CSVKLRTGIQYF. DNA of the CDR3: TGCAGCGTTAAACTGAGGACGGGCATTCAGTACTTC. The chain combines TRBV29-1 with TRBJ2-4; no firm D call. This CDR3 has 12 amino acids. V shed 5 bases and J shed 9 bases, with 14 bases lying between them. CDR1 SQVTM and CDR2 ANQGSEA come from the germline V gene.